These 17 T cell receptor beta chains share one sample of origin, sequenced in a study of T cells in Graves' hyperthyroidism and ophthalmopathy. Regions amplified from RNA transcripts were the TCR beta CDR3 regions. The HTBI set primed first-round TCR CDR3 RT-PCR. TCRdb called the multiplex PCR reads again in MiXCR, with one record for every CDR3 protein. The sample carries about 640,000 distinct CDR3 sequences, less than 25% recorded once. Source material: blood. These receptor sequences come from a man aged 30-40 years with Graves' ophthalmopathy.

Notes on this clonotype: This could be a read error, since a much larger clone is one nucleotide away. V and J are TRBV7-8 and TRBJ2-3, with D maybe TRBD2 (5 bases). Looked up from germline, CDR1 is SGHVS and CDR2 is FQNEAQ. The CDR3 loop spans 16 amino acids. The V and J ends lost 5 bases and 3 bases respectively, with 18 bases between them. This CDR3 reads CASSRLSGLGTDTQYF. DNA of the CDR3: TGTGCCAGCAGCCGACTGAGCGGACTGGGGACAGATACGCAGTATTTT.

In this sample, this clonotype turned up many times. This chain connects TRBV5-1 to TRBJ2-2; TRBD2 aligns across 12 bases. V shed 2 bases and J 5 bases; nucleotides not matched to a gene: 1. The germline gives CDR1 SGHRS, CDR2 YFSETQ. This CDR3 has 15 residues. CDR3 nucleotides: TGCGCCAGCAGCTTACTAGCGGGAGGAACCGGGGAGCTGTTTTTT. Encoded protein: CASSLLAGGTGELFF.

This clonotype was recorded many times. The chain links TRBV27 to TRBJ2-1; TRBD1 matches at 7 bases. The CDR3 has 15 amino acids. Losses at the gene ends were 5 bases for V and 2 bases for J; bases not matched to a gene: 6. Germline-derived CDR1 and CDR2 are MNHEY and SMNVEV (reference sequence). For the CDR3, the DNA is TGTGCCAGCAGTCTCGGGACAGCACCCTACAATGAGCAGTTCTTC. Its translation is CASSLGTAPYNEQFF.

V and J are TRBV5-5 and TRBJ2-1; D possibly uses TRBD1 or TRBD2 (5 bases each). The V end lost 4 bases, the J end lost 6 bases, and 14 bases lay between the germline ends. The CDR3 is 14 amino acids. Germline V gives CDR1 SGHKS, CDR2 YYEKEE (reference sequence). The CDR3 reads CASSQGPAANEQFF. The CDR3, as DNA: TGTGCCAGCAGCCAGGGACCAGCGGCCAATGAGCAGTTCTTC.

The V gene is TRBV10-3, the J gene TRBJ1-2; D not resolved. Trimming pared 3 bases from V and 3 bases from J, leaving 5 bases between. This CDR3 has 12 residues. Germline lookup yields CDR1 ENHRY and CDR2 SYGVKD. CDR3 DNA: TGTGCCATCAGTGATTCAGACTATGGCTACACCTTC. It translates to CAISDSDYGYTF.

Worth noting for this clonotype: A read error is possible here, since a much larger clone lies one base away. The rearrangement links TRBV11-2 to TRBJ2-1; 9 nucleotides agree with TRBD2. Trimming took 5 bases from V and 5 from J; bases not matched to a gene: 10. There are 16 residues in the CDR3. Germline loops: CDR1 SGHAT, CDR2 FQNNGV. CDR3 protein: CASSQDGSGGNNEQFF. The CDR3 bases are TGTGCCAGCAGCCAAGATGGAAGCGGGGGGAACAATGAGCAGTTCTTC.

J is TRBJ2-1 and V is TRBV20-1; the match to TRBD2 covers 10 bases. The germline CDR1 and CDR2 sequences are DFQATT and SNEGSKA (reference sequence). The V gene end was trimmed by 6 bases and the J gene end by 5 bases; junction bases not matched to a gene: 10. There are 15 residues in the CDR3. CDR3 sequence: CSAASGLAVNNEQFF. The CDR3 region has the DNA TGCAGTGCGGCCAGCGGACTAGCGGTGAACAATGAGCAGTTCTTC.

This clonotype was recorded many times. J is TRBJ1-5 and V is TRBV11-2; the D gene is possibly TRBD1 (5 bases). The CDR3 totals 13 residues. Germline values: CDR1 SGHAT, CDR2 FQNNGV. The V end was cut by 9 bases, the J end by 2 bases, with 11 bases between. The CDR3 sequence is CASGAGGNQPQHF. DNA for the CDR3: TGTGCCAGTGGCGCGGGGGGCAATCAGCCCCAGCATTTT.

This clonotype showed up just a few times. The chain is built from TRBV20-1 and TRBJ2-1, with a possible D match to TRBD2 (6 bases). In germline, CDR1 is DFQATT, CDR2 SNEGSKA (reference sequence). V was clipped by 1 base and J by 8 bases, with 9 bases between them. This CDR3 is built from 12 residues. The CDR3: CSARALAHEQFF. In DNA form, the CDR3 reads TGCAGTGCTAGAGCACTAGCACATGAGCAGTTCTTC.

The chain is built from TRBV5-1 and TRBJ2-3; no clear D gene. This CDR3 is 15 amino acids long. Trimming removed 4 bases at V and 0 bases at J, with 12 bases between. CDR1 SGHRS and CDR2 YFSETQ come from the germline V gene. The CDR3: CASSNWGASTDTQYF. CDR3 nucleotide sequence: TGCGCCAGCAGCAACTGGGGTGCTAGCACAGATACGCAGTATTTT. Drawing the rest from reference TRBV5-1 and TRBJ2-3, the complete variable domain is KAGVTQTPRYLIKTRGQQVTLSCSPISGHRSVSWYQQTPGQGLQFLFEYFSETQRNKGNFPGRFSGRQFSNSRSEMNVSTLELGDSALYLCASSNWGASTDTQYFGPGTRLTVL.

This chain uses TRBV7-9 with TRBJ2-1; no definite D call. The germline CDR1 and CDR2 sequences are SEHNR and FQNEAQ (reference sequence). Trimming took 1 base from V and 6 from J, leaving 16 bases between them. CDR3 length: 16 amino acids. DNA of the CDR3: TGTGCCAGCAGCTTAGACCTTTACCCATCTATCAATGAGCAGTTCTTC. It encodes CASSLDLYPSINEQFF.

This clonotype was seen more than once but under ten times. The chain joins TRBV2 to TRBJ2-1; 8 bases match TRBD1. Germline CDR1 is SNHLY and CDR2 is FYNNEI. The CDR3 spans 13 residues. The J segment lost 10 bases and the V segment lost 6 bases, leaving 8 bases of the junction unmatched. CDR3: CASSLGQGGEQFF. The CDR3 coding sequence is TGTGCCAGCAGCCTAGGACAGGGTGGCGAGCAGTTCTTC.

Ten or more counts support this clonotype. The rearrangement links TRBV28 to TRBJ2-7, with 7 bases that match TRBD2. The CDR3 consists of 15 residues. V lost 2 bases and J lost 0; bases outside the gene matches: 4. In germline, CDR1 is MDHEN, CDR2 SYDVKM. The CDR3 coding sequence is TGTGCCAGCAGTTTAGCGGGAGTCGGCTCCTACGAGCAGTACTTC. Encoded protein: CASSLAGVGSYEQYF.

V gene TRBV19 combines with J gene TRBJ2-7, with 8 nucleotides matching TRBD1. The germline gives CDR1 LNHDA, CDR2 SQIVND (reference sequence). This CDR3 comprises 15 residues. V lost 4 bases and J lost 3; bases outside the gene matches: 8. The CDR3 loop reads CASSNPGTGGYEQYF. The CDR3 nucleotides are TGTGCCAGTAGTAACCCGGGGACAGGCGGCTACGAGCAGTACTTC.

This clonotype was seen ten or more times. CDR3 DNA sequence: TGCAGTGCTAGGGTGCCAGGGGTTCCCAATCAGCCCCAGCATTTT. It is translated as CSARVPGVPNQPQHF. This chain connects TRBV20-1 to TRBJ1-5; D is possibly TRBD1 (6 bases). The CDR3 is 15 residues long. Germline loops: CDR1 DFQATT, CDR2 SNEGSKA (reference sequence). Trimming pared 3 bases from V and 3 bases from J, leaving 15 bases between.

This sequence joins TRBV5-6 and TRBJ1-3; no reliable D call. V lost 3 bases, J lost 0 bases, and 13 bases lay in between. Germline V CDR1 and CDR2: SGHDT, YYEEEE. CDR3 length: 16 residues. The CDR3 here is CASSSGSVFSGNTIYF. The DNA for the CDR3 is TGTGCCAGCAGCTCCGGAAGCGTCTTCTCTGGAAACACCATATATTTT.

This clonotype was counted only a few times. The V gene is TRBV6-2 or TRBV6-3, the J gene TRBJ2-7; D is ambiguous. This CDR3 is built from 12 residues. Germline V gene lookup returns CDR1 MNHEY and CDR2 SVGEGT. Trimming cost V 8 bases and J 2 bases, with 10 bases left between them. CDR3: CASADSTYEQYF. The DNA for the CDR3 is TGTGCCAGCGCCGACTCAACCTACGAGCAGTACTTC.